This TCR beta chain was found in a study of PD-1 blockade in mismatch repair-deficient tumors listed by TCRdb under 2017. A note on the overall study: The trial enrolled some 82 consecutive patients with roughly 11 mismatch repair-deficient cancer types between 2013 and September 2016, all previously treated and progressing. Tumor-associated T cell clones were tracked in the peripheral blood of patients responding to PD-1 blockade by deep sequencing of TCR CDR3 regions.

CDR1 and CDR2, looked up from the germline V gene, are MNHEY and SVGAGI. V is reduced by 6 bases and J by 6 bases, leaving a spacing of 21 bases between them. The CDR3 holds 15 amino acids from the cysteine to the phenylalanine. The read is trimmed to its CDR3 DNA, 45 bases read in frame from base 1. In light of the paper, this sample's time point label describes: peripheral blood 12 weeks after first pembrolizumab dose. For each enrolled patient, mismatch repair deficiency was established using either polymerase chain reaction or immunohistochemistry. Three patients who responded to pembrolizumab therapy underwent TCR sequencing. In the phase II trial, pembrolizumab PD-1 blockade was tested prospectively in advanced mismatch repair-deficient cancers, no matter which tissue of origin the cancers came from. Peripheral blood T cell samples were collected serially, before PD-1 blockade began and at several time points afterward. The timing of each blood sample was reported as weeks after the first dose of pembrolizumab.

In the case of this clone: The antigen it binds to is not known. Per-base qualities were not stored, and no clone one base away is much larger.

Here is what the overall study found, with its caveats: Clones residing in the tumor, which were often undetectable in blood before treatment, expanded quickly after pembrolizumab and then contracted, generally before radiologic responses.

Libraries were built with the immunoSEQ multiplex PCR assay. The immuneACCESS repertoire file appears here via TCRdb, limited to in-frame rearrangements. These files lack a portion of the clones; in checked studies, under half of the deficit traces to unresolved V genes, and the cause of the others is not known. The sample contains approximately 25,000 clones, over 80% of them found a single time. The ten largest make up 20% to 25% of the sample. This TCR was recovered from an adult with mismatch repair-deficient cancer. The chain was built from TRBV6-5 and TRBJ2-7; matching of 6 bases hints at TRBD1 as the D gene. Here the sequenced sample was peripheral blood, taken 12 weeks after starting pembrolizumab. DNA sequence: TGTGCCAGCAGCCAGATCGCCTCAACAGGGTCCGAGCAGTACTTC. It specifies CASSQIASTGSEQYF.